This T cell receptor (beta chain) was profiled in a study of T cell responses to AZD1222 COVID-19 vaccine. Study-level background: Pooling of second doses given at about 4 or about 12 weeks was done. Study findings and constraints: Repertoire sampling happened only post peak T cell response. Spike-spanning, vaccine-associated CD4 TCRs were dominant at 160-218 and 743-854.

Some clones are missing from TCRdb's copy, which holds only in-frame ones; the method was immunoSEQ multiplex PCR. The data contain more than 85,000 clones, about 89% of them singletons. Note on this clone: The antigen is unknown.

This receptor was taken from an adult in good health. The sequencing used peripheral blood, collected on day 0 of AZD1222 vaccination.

The CDR3 loop is CASEGFTEAFF. The CDR3 nucleotides read TGTGCCAGTGAGGGCTTCACTGAAGCTTTCTTT. The V call is TRBV19, the J call TRBJ1-1; D gene unclear. Germline assignment: CDR1 LNHDA and CDR2 SQIVND (reference sequence). CDR3 length equals 11 residues. Trimming removed 8 bases from V and 4 bases from J, with 8 bases in between. The full variable domain, completed using reference TRBV19 and TRBJ1-1, is DGGITQSPKYLFRKEGQNVTLSCEQNLNHDAMYWYRQDPGQGLRLIYYSQIVNDFQKGDIAEGYSVSREKKESFPLTVTSAQKNPTAFYLCASEGFTEAFFGQGTRLTVV.